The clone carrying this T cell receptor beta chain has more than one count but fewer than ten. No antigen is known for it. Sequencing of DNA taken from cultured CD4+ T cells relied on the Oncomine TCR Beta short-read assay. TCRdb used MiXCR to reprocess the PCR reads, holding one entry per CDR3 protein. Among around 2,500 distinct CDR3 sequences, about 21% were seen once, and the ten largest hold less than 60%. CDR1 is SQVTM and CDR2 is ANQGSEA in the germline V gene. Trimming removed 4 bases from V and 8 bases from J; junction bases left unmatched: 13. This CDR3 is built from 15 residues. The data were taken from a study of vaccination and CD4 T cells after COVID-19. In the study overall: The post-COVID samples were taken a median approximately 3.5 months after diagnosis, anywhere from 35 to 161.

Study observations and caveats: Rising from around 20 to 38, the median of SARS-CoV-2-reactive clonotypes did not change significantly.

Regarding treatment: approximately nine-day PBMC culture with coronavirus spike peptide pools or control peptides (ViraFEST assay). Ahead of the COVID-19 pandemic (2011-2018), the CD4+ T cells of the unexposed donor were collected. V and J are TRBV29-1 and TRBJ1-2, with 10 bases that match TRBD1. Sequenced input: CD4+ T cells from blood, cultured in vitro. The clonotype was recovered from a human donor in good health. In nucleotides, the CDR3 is TGCAGCGTTGTAGGCTCCGGACAGGGGGATTGGGGCTACACCTTC. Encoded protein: CSVVGSGQGDWGYTF.